This T cell receptor beta chain was sequenced during a study of cytomegalovirus exposure and HLA in healthy donors. PCR was performed using 60 Vbeta and 13 Jbeta primers. Generated by immunoSEQ multiplex PCR, the TCRdb table keeps only in-frame clones and is missing some. The table lists under 200,000 clones, about 80% of them singletons. Germline CDR1 and CDR2: SGHRS and YFSETQ. This CDR3 contains 16 residues. V dropped 0 bases and J dropped 1 base, with 11 bases sitting between them. The sequence came from a woman between 45 and 60 years old in good health and CMV-seropositive. This chain connects TRBV5-1 to TRBJ1-3; D possibly corresponds to TRBD1 (5 bases). Sequenced input: PBMCs. CDR3 region: CASSLDGGLSGNTIYF. For the CDR3, the DNA is TGCGCCAGCAGCTTGGACGGGGGACTATCTGGAAACACCATATATTTT. Looking up the rest from reference TRBV5-1 and TRBJ1-3 gives the full variable domain: KAGVTQTPRYLIKTRGQQVTLSCSPISGHRSVSWYQQTPGQGLQFLFEYFSETQRNKGNFPGRFSGRQFSNSRSEMNVSTLELGDSALYLCASSLDGGLSGNTIYFGEGSWLTVV.